The clone carrying this T cell receptor beta chain was found once. The entry originates in a study of blood T cell repertoires in COVID-19. Study as a whole: The United States, Italy and Spain were the sources of the acute and convalescent COVID-19 samples.

Per the authors' pipeline: Amplification with reference gene primers provided the estimates of nucleated cell counts. Assay used: immunoSEQ multiplex PCR; TCRdb lists only in-frame clones, some missing. V, J and clone size are taken as reported in that table, and D and trimming were inferred from the DNA itself. Among 65,000 to 75,000 clones listed, roughly 89% were seen once. This sequence was found in a woman in her fifties or sixties with active COVID-19. Specimen: peripheral blood.

This CDR3 is CASSFRYTSGRANEQFF. CDR3 sequence (DNA): TGTGCCAGCAGTTTCAGGTATACTAGCGGGAGGGCCAATGAGCAGTTCTTC. The J gene is TRBJ2-1, the V gene TRBV27; 13 positions agree with TRBD2. The CDR3 spans 17 residues. Germline values: CDR1 MNHEY, CDR2 SMNVEV (reference sequence). V shed 3 bases, J shed 6 bases, and the junction held 8 bases outside the gene matches.